The clone carrying this T cell receptor (beta chain) was seen more than once but under ten times. There were TCR beta CDR3 regions amplified from RNA transcripts. The HTBI primer set served for first-round RT-PCR of the TCR CDR3. TCRdb independently ran MiXCR on the multiplex PCR reads; one entry per CDR3 protein. Here the sample spans hundreds of thousands of distinct CDR3 sequences, approximately 15% being singletons. The sample is drawn from a study of T cells in Graves' hyperthyroidism and ophthalmopathy. V shed 3 bases and J shed 1 base, with 18 bases lying between them. CDR3 length equals 17 residues. CDR1 and CDR2 (germline): LGHNT, FRNRAP.

The clonotype originates from a woman aged 30 to 39 with Graves' hyperthyroidism that later progressed to Graves' ophthalmopathy. Sequenced material: blood. The chain carries TRBV12-5 and TRBJ2-5, with a possible D match to TRBD1 (6 bases). The CDR3 DNA reads as TGTGCTAGTGGTTTTTACCCACGGGACAATTTCCAAGAGACCCAGTACTTC. Its translation: CASGFYPRDNFQETQYF.